This is a list of T cell receptor beta chains from one sample in a study of T cells after yellow fever vaccination. TCRdb redid the calling of the 5' RACE reads with MiXCR, one entry per CDR3 protein. The sample has approximately 330,000 distinct CDR3 sequences, 4.1% seen once; the top ten hold under 30%. This sample comprised PBMCs, obtained 5 days after the yellow fever booster vaccination. These receptors came from a man between 18 and 35 years old who received the YFV17D yellow fever vaccine. Each CDR3 is given with its conserved first and last residue. A D gene is named only where the DNA matches it firmly. Size is stated for part of the rows, as once, few or many counts, or as a class when the clone is expanded.

>TRBV28|-|TRBJ2-3|16|few
TGTGCCAGCAGTTTATTTCGGAAACCTAGCACAGATACGCAGTATTTT
CASSLFRKPSTDTQYF
>TRBV5-5|-|TRBJ2-3|13|many
TGTGCCAGCAGCATGAGTAAATCAGATACGCAGTATTTT
CASSMSKSDTQYF
>TRBV5-6|TRBD1|TRBJ1-2|14|many
TGTGCCAGCAGCTCGACAGGGTTAGACTATGGCTACACCTTC
CASSSTGLDYGYTF
>TRBV18|TRBD2|TRBJ2-1|17|-
TGTGCCAGCGCCTCCACTAGCGGACGGAGCTCCTACAATGAGCAGTTCTTC
CASASTSGRSSYNEQFF
>TRBV7-8|-|TRBJ2-1|16|-
TGTGCCAGCAGCTTAGTCGTAGTAGGGGCCTACAATGAGCAGTTCTTC
CASSLVVVGAYNEQFF
>TRBV20-1|TRBD2|TRBJ2-5|15|-
TGCAGTGCTAGAGTCCCCCCCCGGGGGGGAGAGACCCAGTACTTC
CSARVPPRGGETQYF
>TRBV12-3/TRBV12-4|TRBD2|TRBJ2-3|13|few
TGTGCCAGTAGAGCGGGAACCCCAGATACGCAGTATTTT
CASRAGTPDTQYF
>TRBV20-1|-|TRBJ2-4|13|many
TGCAGTGCGGCAGATTTAGCCAAAAACATTCAGTACTTC
CSAADLAKNIQYF
>TRBV4-3|-|TRBJ2-2|15|-
TGCGCCAGCTCCTCAGCGGGCCAGACGGGGGGGGAGCTGTTTTTT
CASSSAGQTGGELFF
>TRBV6-1|TRBD1|TRBJ2-5|13|-
TGTGCCAGCAGGGCGAGGGGGCCTGAGACCCAGTACTTC
CASRARGPETQYF
>TRBV3-1|TRBD1|TRBJ2-5|15|-
TGTGCCAGCAGTACGACCCGGGACAGTCACGGGGCCCAGTACTTC
CASSTTRDSHGAQYF
>TRBV5-1|-|TRBJ2-1|14|many
TGCGCCAGCAGCCCCGATGAGGGCCGGGATGAGCAGTTCTTC
CASSPDEGRDEQFF
>TRBV7-9|TRBD2|TRBJ2-2|15|many
TGTGCCAGCACCCCCATCCCTAGCGGGGGCAGGGAGCTGTTTTTT
CASTPIPSGGRELFF
>TRBV7-2|-|TRBJ1-5|16|many
TGTGCCAGCAGCTTAGTGCCGGCGTATAGCAATCAGCCCCAGCATTTT
CASSLVPAYSNQPQHF
>TRBV27|-|TRBJ2-7|11|many
TGTGCCAGCAGGGGGACGTTTGAGCAGTACTTC
CASRGTFEQYF